These 23 T cell receptor beta chains originate from one sample sequenced in a study of human T cells and chemical hapten exposure (dated by TCRdb to about 2021). The time point label of this sample denotes: pre-sensitization, week 0. The treatment or condition label, read with the paper, signifies: therapeutic diphenylcyclopropenone sensitization with weekly scalp DPC. The method was RACE. TCRdb lists the instrument as NextSeq 500. TCRdb reprocessed the public reads (quality trimming at Q25 with fastp, clone calling with MiXCR) and kept in-frame beta chains. Each CDR3 protein gets just one entry, which takes the most common genes and DNA from the rows behind it. In this sample the table shows around 120,000 distinct CDR3 sequences, roughly 14% of which occur a single time. Together, the top ten hold around 2.8% of the sample. The specimen comprised whole blood, sampled in connection with sensitization to the hapten diphenylcyclopropenone (DPC). The receptor source for this set is a woman under 30 with alopecia areata. Some clones in this sample may be carry-over from other donors' samples.

V is TRBV2 and J is TRBJ1-5; 8 bases are shared with TRBD1. Germline lookup yields CDR1 SNHLY and CDR2 FYNNEI. The length of the CDR3 is 15 residues. Losses at the gene ends were 7 bases for V and 0 bases for J; bases not matched to a gene: 5. The DNA of the CDR3 is TGTGCCAGCAAGACGGACAGGGCTAGCAATCAGCCCCAGCATTTT. Protein: CASKTDRASNQPQHF.

The chain combines TRBV20-1 with TRBJ1-5; D may be TRBD1 (5 bases). Germline V gives CDR1 DFQATT, CDR2 SNEGSKA (reference sequence). The ends were cut back, 3 bases at V and 2 bases at J, with 14 bases in the middle. This CDR3 comprises 15 residues. CDR3 nucleotides: TGCAGTGCTAGCTCAGGGCTGCATGGCAATCAGCCCCAGCATTTT. Encoded protein: CSASSGLHGNQPQHF.

CDR3 DNA: TGTGCCAGCAGCTCCTTGAATCAGCCCCAGCATTTT. It codes for CASSSLNQPQHF. The chain carries TRBV7-6 and TRBJ1-5; D gene uncertain. Looked up from germline, CDR1 is SGHVS and CDR2 is FNYEAQ. The CDR3 totals 12 residues. The germline V and J ends were trimmed by 4 bases and 4 bases, with 5 bases remaining between them.

This clonotype has a handful of counts. V is TRBV3-1 and J is TRBJ2-7; D uncertain. This CDR3 has 12 residues. CDR1 and CDR2 from the germline V gene are LGHDT and YNNKEL (reference sequence). The V end lost 3 bases, the J end lost 3 bases, and 6 bases lay between the germline ends. CDR3 sequence (DNA): TGTGCCAGCAGCCACCTAGACTACGAGCAGTACTTC. It specifies CASSHLDYEQYF.

The chain links TRBV7-3 to TRBJ2-3; a weak D match, TRBD1 (5 bases). This CDR3 has 12 residues. V lost 5 bases and J 11 bases, leaving 14 bases between the germline ends. CDR1 and CDR2 (germline): SGHTA, FQGTGA. The CDR3 sequence is CASSPGQGKQYF. CDR3 nucleotide sequence: TGTGCCAGCAGCCCAGGCCAGGGTAAGCAGTATTTT.

This clonotype has ten or more counts. The V call is TRBV6-2 or TRBV6-3, the J call TRBJ1-2, with TRBD1 identical over 9 bases. The CDR3 has 16 amino acids. CDR1 and CDR2 from the germline V gene are MNHEY and SVGEGT. Unmatched junction bases numbered 4, after V lost 0 bases and J lost 2 bases. CDR3: CASSYSGTGRNYGYTF. In DNA, the CDR3 is TGTGCCAGCAGTTACTCCGGGACAGGGAGGAACTATGGCTACACCTTC.

This clonotype was detected only a few times. The CDR3 DNA is TGTGCCAGCAGCCCTAGCAGGGAAAATCAGCAGTTCTTC. This sequence encodes CASSPSRENQQFF. This chain links TRBV7-8 with TRBJ2-1; perhaps D is TRBD1 or TRBD2 (5 bases each). From germline, CDR1 is SGHVS and CDR2 FQNEAQ. V shed 5 bases and J shed 11 bases, with 16 bases lying between them. The CDR3 is made up of 13 amino acids.

The chain has TRBV4-3 and TRBJ2-5, with D possibly TRBD1 on 5 matching bases. CDR3 length equals 14 residues. V was shortened by 1 base and J by 5 bases, with 11 bases between the two germline ends. The germline V gene encodes CDR1 LGHNA and CDR2 YSLEER. The CDR3 nucleotides read TGCGCCAGCAGCCAAGGCTGGGGCTGGGAGACCCAGTACTTC. Its translation is CASSQGWGWETQYF.

V is TRBV6-2 or TRBV6-3 and J is TRBJ2-2; D unclear. Germline-derived CDR1 and CDR2 are MNHEY and SVGEGT. This CDR3 is 11 amino acids long. Trimming cost V 6 bases and J 9 bases, with 8 bases left between them. CDR3 amino acids: CASRAYRELFF. In nucleotides, the CDR3 is TGTGCCAGCAGGGCGTATAGGGAGCTGTTTTTT.

This clonotype was observed at least ten times. This rearrangement joins TRBV20-1 to TRBJ1-2; D is unresolved. The CDR3 is made up of 13 amino acids. Germline CDR1 and CDR2: DFQATT and SNEGSKA (reference sequence). Deletions cut 0 bases from V and 1 base from J, with 6 bases between. CDR3 region: CSARDSVNYGYTF. CDR3 DNA sequence: TGCAGTGCTAGAGATTCAGTTAACTATGGCTACACCTTC.

The chain couples TRBV20-1 to TRBJ1-5; D unresolved. The CDR3 totals 14 residues. The V end was cut by 0 bases, the J end by 5 bases, with 11 bases between. Per the germline V gene, CDR1 is DFQATT and CDR2 is SNEGSKA (reference sequence). For the CDR3, the DNA is TGCAGTGCTAGAGATCTGTATGGGGATCAGCCCCAGCATTTT. Protein: CSARDLYGDQPQHF.

The genes are TRBV4-2 and TRBJ2-7; D possibly matches TRBD1 or TRBD2 (6 bases each). Germline CDR1 is LGHNA and CDR2 is YNFKEQ. The length of the CDR3 is 15 residues. Between the trimmed V and J ends, which lost 5 bases and 3 bases, there was a span of 17 bases. The CDR3 region is CASSSGGPGIYEQYF. The CDR3 DNA reads TGTGCCAGCAGCAGTGGGGGGCCCGGGATCTACGAGCAGTACTTC.

This chain joins TRBV6-5 and TRBJ2-1; 10 positions agree with TRBD1. The trim removed 4 bases at V and 1 base at J, leaving 1 base unmatched. Per germline, CDR1 MNHEY and CDR2 SVGAGI. This CDR3 is 15 amino acids long. The CDR3 is CASSWGQGSYNEQFF. The CDR3 nucleotides read TGTGCCAGCAGTTGGGGACAGGGGTCCTACAATGAGCAGTTCTTC.

This clonotype came up a few times. The chain is built from TRBV29-1 and TRBJ1-2; 9 bases map to TRBD1. This CDR3 has 11 residues. Germline V gene data show CDR1 as SQVTM and CDR2 as ANQGSEA. The V and J ends lost 7 bases and 6 bases, in that order; junction bases with no gene match: 3. The CDR3 DNA reads as TGCAGCGACAGGGGGCGAAATGGCTACACCTTC. It encodes CSDRGRNGYTF.

This clonotype was seen at least ten times. The chain combines TRBV12-3 or TRBV12-4 with TRBJ2-1, with no clear D. Trimming pared 5 bases from V and 7 bases from J, leaving 18 bases between. The CDR3 is 15 residues long. CDR3 amino acids: CASSPRTYKRNEQFF. For the CDR3, the DNA is TGTGCCAGCAGTCCGCGGACGTACAAAAGGAATGAGCAGTTCTTC.

The chain recombines TRBV6-2 or TRBV6-3 with TRBJ2-3; maybe TRBD1 (5 bases). The CDR3 extends over 15 amino acids. The V and J ends lost 3 bases and 0 bases respectively, with 10 bases between them. Germline V gene sequence: CDR1 MNHEY, CDR2 SVGEGT. The CDR3 sequence is CASSYGAGSTDTQYF. As DNA, the CDR3 is TGTGCCAGCAGTTATGGAGCAGGGAGCACAGATACGCAGTATTTT.

V is TRBV2 and J is TRBJ2-4; 10 nucleotides align to TRBD1. Germline CDR1 SNHLY, CDR2 FYNNEI. V was pared by 6 bases and J by 1 base, with 6 bases of the junction left unmatched. The CDR3 runs 16 residues. Here the CDR3 DNA reads TGTGCCAGCAGCAACCGACAGGGGGCGGCCAAAAACATTCAGTACTTC. Its protein product is CASSNRQGAAKNIQYF.

Worth noting for this clonotype: An end of the junction differs from the germline gene, which may be a read error. The V call is TRBV29-1, the J call TRBJ1-2, with TRBD1 matching 9 bases. Germline V gives CDR1 SQVTM, CDR2 ANQGSEA. The length of the CDR3 is 13 residues. CDR3 in amino acids: CSVESDRGYGHTF. CDR3 DNA sequence: TGCAGCGTTGAGTCGGACAGGGGCTATGGCCACACCTTC.

At least ten counts were recorded for this clonotype. V and J are TRBV20-1 and TRBJ2-3; 9 nucleotides line up with TRBD2. Germline trimming cut 0 bases from V and 3 bases from J; bases unmatched to any gene: 4. The CDR3 is 15 residues long. Germline CDR1 is DFQATT and CDR2 is SNEGSKA (reference sequence). The CDR3 region has the DNA TGCAGTGCTAGAGACCTAGCGGGGTGGACAGATACGCAGTATTTT. Amino acids: CSARDLAGWTDTQYF.

The chain joins TRBV20-1 to TRBJ2-7; D is unclear. Deletions cut 2 bases from V and 6 bases from J, with 11 bases between. Germline CDR1 reads DFQATT; CDR2 reads SNEGSKA (reference sequence). CDR3 length: 12 residues. DNA for the CDR3: TGCAGTGCTAGATTGTTATGGGGCGAGCAGTACTTC. Protein: CSARLLWGEQYF.

The V and J genes are TRBV10-3 and TRBJ2-7; D is ambiguous. CDR1 ENHRY and CDR2 SYGVKD come from the germline V gene. This CDR3 contains 12 residues. V dropped 7 bases and J dropped 1 base, with 8 bases sitting between them. CDR3 sequence: CAIKDVSYEQYF. The CDR3 nucleotides read TGTGCCATCAAGGACGTTTCCTACGAGCAGTACTTC.

The table lists this clonotype with many counts. V gene TRBV3-1 combines with J gene TRBJ2-7; tentative D call: TRBD2 (6 bases). Trimming took 4 bases from V and 3 from J, leaving 16 bases between them. Germline lookup yields CDR1 LGHDT and CDR2 YNNKEL (reference sequence). This CDR3 has 15 amino acids. The CDR3 loop reads CASSRAPDGSYEQYF. In DNA form, the CDR3 reads TGTGCCAGCAGCCGAGCCCCCGACGGGAGCTACGAGCAGTACTTC.

CDR3 DNA sequence: TGCGCCAGCAGCTCCACAGGGGATACGCCATATTTT. This codes for CASSSTGDTPYF. The V gene is TRBV5-1, the J gene TRBJ2-3; 7 nucleotides agree with TRBD1. CDR3 length: 12 residues. The germline gives CDR1 SGHRS, CDR2 YFSETQ. V was pared by 3 bases and J by 15 bases, with 10 bases of the junction left unmatched.